Included here is one T cell receptor (beta chain) sequence, with context. CDR3 size: 14 residues. The germline V and J ends were trimmed by 4 bases and 4 bases, with 13 bases remaining between them. CDR1 and CDR2 (germline): MDHEN, SYDVKM. Method: immunoSEQ multiplex PCR; TCRdb's copy keeps in-frame clones and lacks some. The sample has 220,000 or so clones, around nine tenths seen once. These data come from a study of cytomegalovirus exposure and HLA in healthy donors. Sequenced: PBMCs. The chain is built from TRBV28 and TRBJ1-2; D unclear. This clonotype originated in a woman aged 18-29 years in good health and CMV-seronegative. CDR3 sequence reads: CASSYHNQRYGYTF. CDR3 nucleotide sequence: TGTGCCAGCAGTTACCACAACCAGCGCTATGGCTACACCTTC.